These 27 T cell receptor beta chains originate from one sample sequenced in a study of CD8+ T cells in alopecia areata. Extracted RNA was reverse transcribed into cDNA, the sequencing template. Libraries were prepared by immunoSEQ multiplex PCR; TCRdb keeps only in-frame clonotypes and omits some of them. The sample has more than 90,000 clones, less than 80% seen once. Sequencing was performed on CD4+ T cells sorted from blood. The receptors derive from a human donor in good health.

The chain links TRBV2 to TRBJ1-6; the match to TRBD1 covers 7 bases. J lost 9 bases, V lost 0 bases, and 5 bases had no gene match. This CDR3 contains 15 residues. Germline V gene sequence: CDR1 SNHLY, CDR2 FYNNEI. CDR3 residues: CASSEAGQVGSPLHF. CDR3 nucleotide sequence: TGTGCCAGCAGTGAAGCCGGACAGGTGGGTTCACCCCTCCACTTT.

The V gene is TRBV30, the J gene TRBJ1-3; D gene uncertain. The V end lost 0 bases, the J end lost 3 bases, and 12 bases lay between the germline ends. The CDR3 covers 15 residues. Per the germline V gene, CDR1 is GTSNPN and CDR2 is SVGIG (reference sequence). CDR3 in DNA: TGTGCCTGGAGTGTAGAGCGGGGTTTTGGAAACACCATATATTTT. Translating it yields CAWSVERGFGNTIYF.

The chain is built from TRBV4-1 and TRBJ1-4, with a tentative D call TRBD1 (5 bases). The CDR3 contains 15 residues. CDR1 and CDR2 from the germline V gene are MGHRA and YSYEKL. Trimming cost V 1 base and J 8 bases, with 14 bases left between them. DNA for the CDR3: TGCGCCAGCAGCCAAGGTTCAGGGCTGAACGAAAAACTGTTTTTT. Translated, it gives CASSQGSGLNEKLFF.

The chain uses TRBV23-1 and TRBJ1-5; D ambiguous. TRBV23-1 is identified as an open reading frame with a role that is uncertain. Deletions cut 6 bases from V and 0 bases from J, with 15 bases between. This CDR3 contains 16 residues. The CDR3 sequence is CASSRRNNYSNQPQHF. CDR3 nucleotides: TGCGCCAGCAGCCGGAGGAATAACTATAGCAATCAGCCCCAGCATTTT.

This chain links TRBV7-3 with TRBJ2-1; maybe TRBD2 (5 bases). V was trimmed by 3 bases and J by 4 bases, leaving 7 bases between them. There are 13 residues in the CDR3. Germline assignment: CDR1 SGHTA and CDR2 FQGTGA. CDR3 sequence (DNA): TGTGCCAGCAGCTTGGACTCTTACAATGAGCAGTTCTTC. Its translation: CASSLDSYNEQFF.

The V call is TRBV7-2, the J call TRBJ2-5, with D maybe TRBD2 (6 bases). Germline V CDR1 and CDR2: SGHTA, FQGNSA. The germline V and J ends were trimmed by 2 bases and 3 bases, with 13 bases remaining between them. The length of the CDR3 is 15 residues. CDR3 region: CASSLSWLAKETQYF. The CDR3, as DNA: TGTGCCAGCAGCTTATCTTGGCTAGCGAAAGAGACCCAGTACTTC. Full variable domain (outside the CDR3, taken from reference TRBV7-2 and TRBJ2-5): GAGVSQSPSNKVTEKGKDVELRCDPISGHTALYWYRQSLGQGLEFLIYFQGNSAPDKSGLPSDRFSAERTGGSVSTLTIQRTQQEDSAVYLCASSLSWLAKETQYFGPGTRLLVL.

The chain links TRBV6-1 to TRBJ2-1; 7 bases fit TRBD2. CDR1 and CDR2 (germline): MNHNS, SASEGT. With V trimmed by 1 base and J by 2 bases, 14 bases remained unmatched. The CDR3 is 19 amino acids. The CDR3 DNA reads as TGTGCCAGCAGTGAAGGGGACTGGGTAAGCGGGAATCCCTACAATGAGCAGTTCTTC. It specifies CASSEGDWVSGNPYNEQFF.

The rearrangement uses TRBV30 and TRBJ2-3; D tentatively reads TRBD1 or TRBD2 (5 bases each). The CDR3 has 13 residues. Germline V gene data show CDR1 as GTSNPN and CDR2 as SVGIG (reference sequence). V lost 0 bases and J 8 bases, leaving 12 bases between the germline ends. CDR3 amino acids: CAWSVEGMGTQYF. As DNA, the CDR3 is TGTGCCTGGAGTGTAGAGGGGATGGGTACGCAGTATTTT.

This clone was observed a handful of times. The chain couples TRBV25-1 to TRBJ2-1; D is unclear. V gave up 1 base and J gave up 8 bases, with 18 bases separating them. The germline V gene has CDR1 MGHDK and CDR2 SYGVNS. The CDR3 runs 16 residues. The CDR3 nucleotides read TGTGCCAGCAGTGAATTTCCTGACTCTTCGGTGGATGAGCAGTTCTTC. It encodes CASSEFPDSSVDEQFF.

The rearrangement joins TRBV29-1 to TRBJ1-5; D gene uncertain. Germline-derived CDR1 and CDR2 are SQVTM and ANQGSEA. V was pared by 4 bases and J by 6 bases, with 16 bases between. This CDR3 region has 14 residues. CDR3 DNA: TGCAGCGTTGCCGAAACCGGGGTCGGTCAGCCCCAGCATTTT. This encodes CSVAETGVGQPQHF.

The chain employs TRBV18 and TRBJ2-5; possibly TRBD2 for D (6 bases). The germline CDR1 and CDR2 sequences are KGHSH and LQKENI. The CDR3 is 15 residues long. The V end lost 1 base, the J end lost 3 bases, and 12 bases lay between the germline ends. CDR3 amino acids: CASSPLRLEKETQYF. The CDR3, as DNA: TGTGCCAGCTCACCACTCAGACTAGAAAAAGAGACCCAGTACTTC. The entire variable domain, with the rest obtained from reference TRBV18 and TRBJ2-5, is as follows: NAGVMQNPRHLVRRRGQEARLRCSPMKGHSHVYWYRQLPEEGLKFMVYLQKENIIDESGMPKERFSAEFPKEGPSILRIQQVVRGDSAAYFCASSPLRLEKETQYFGPGTRLLVL.

The rearrangement uses TRBV6-1 and TRBJ2-1; D unclear. Trimming took off 2 bases at V and 0 bases at J, with 14 bases between the two ends. Per germline, CDR1 MNHNS and CDR2 SASEGT. This CDR3 is built from 17 residues. CDR3 residues: CASSERSDRPSYNEQFF. In DNA, the CDR3 is TGTGCCAGCAGTGAAAGGTCAGACCGTCCCTCCTACAATGAGCAGTTCTTC.

V is TRBV5-6 and J is TRBJ1-1; D is unresolved. This CDR3 comprises 15 residues. V was trimmed by 4 bases and J by 0 bases, leaving 13 bases between them. Germline lookup yields CDR1 SGHDT and CDR2 YYEEEE. CDR3 loop: CASSLRWPLNTEAFF. For the CDR3, the DNA is TGTGCCAGCAGCCTGCGTTGGCCCTTGAACACTGAAGCTTTCTTT.

The chain recombines TRBV4-2 with TRBJ1-5, with D hard to call. Trimming stripped 0 bases from V and 7 bases from J, with 10 bases between. CDR3 length equals 14 residues. Germline lookup yields CDR1 LGHNA and CDR2 YNFKEQ. The CDR3: CASSQDGGIQPQHF. Here the CDR3 DNA reads TGTGCCAGCAGCCAAGATGGAGGTATCCAGCCCCAGCATTTT.

The CDR3 is CASSQELGHRQFF. The CDR3 DNA sequence: TGTGCCAGCAGCCAAGAACTGGGTCATCGGCAGTTCTTC. The chain couples TRBV4-2 to TRBJ2-1, with no clear D. Germline V lookup: CDR1 LGHNA, CDR2 YNFKEQ. With 0 bases removed from V and 12 bases from J, the gap between germline ends came to 12 bases. This CDR3 contains 13 residues.

V and J are TRBV29-1 and TRBJ1-1; TRBD1 matches 7 bases. The length of the CDR3 is 13 residues. With V trimmed by 8 bases and J by 1 base, 7 bases remained unmatched. Germline CDR1 SQVTM, CDR2 ANQGSEA. The CDR3: CSSRGDRNTEAFF. CDR3 coding DNA: TGCAGCAGTAGAGGGGACAGGAACACTGAAGCTTTCTTT.

The rearrangement joins TRBV29-1 to TRBJ2-3; D is undetermined. CDR1 and CDR2 from the germline V gene are SQVTM and ANQGSEA. The CDR3 is 13 residues long. Trimming removed 4 bases from V and 3 bases from J, with 11 bases in between. CDR3 loop: CSVANSQTDTQYF. In nucleotides, the CDR3 is TGCAGCGTTGCCAACAGTCAAACAGATACGCAGTATTTT.

The V gene is TRBV5-6, the J gene TRBJ2-5; 12 nucleotides agree with TRBD2. V was clipped by 3 bases and J by 0 bases; unmatched bases: 3. Per the germline V gene, CDR1 is SGHDT and CDR2 is YYEEEE. The CDR3 has 16 amino acids. The CDR3 here is CASSSTSGGHQETQYF. The CDR3 DNA follows: TGTGCCAGCAGCTCGACTAGCGGGGGTCACCAAGAGACCCAGTACTTC.

The CDR3 loop is CASSLQGATYEQYF. The CDR3 DNA sequence: TGTGCCAGCAGCTTACAGGGTGCCACCTACGAGCAGTACTTC. This chain links TRBV5-4 with TRBJ2-7; TRBD1 is a possible D gene (6 bases). Per germline, CDR1 SGHNT and CDR2 YYREEE (reference sequence). CDR3 length equals 14 residues. V lost 2 bases and J lost 2, with 11 bases in between. Full variable domain (outside the CDR3, taken from reference TRBV5-4 and TRBJ2-7): ETGVTQSPTHLIKTRGQQVTLRCSSQSGHNTVSWYQQALGQGPQFIFQYYREEENGRGNFPPRFSGLQFPNYSSELNVNALELDDSALYLCASSLQGATYEQYFGPGTRLTVT.

The genes are TRBV29-1 and TRBJ2-2; D not certain. The germline V and J ends were trimmed by 6 bases and 5 bases, with 19 bases remaining between them. The CDR3 has 15 amino acids. Germline V gene sequence: CDR1 SQVTM, CDR2 ANQGSEA. The chain's CDR3 is CSVYGPQRNTGELFF. The CDR3 coding sequence is TGCAGCGTCTACGGGCCACAGAGGAATACCGGGGAGCTGTTTTTT.

The chain combines TRBV2 with TRBJ1-2, with 8 nucleotides matching TRBD1. The length of the CDR3 is 14 residues. The germline V gene has CDR1 SNHLY and CDR2 FYNNEI. The trim removed 6 bases at V and 3 bases at J, leaving 6 bases unmatched. For the CDR3, the DNA is TGTGCCAGCAGGCCAGGGGGCGCGGACTATGGCTACACCTTC. This encodes CASRPGGADYGYTF.

This rearrangement joins TRBV5-6 to TRBJ1-6; the D gene is possibly TRBD1 (5 bases). Trimming cost V 4 bases and J 10 bases, with 18 bases left between them. Germline V gene lookup returns CDR1 SGHDT and CDR2 YYEEEE. The CDR3 extends over 15 amino acids. CDR3 amino acids: CASSLKVTGGSPLHF. CDR3 DNA sequence: TGTGCCAGCAGCCTAAAAGTAACAGGAGGATCACCCCTCCACTTT.

In regard to this clone: Other DNA sequences from this sample encode an identical CDR3 as well. The chain uses TRBV29-1 and TRBJ1-2; maybe TRBD1 (6 bases). The germline V and J ends were trimmed by 4 bases and 8 bases, with 11 bases remaining between them. Germline lookup yields CDR1 SQVTM and CDR2 ANQGSEA. The CDR3 contains 11 residues. CDR3 DNA sequence: TGCAGCGTTGCTACAGGGTACGGCTACACCTTC. Protein product: CSVATGYGYTF.

In its sample, this clone was seen once. The CDR3 DNA sequence: TGCAGCGTCGCCCACAGCACCTATGGCTACACCTTC. It codes for CSVAHSTYGYTF. The chain employs TRBV29-1 and TRBJ1-2, with no clear D. Germline CDR1 and CDR2: SQVTM and ANQGSEA. Trimming pared 6 bases from V and 4 bases from J, leaving 12 bases between. CDR3 length equals 12 residues.

The J gene is TRBJ1-5, the V gene TRBV6-6; D is undetermined. The CDR3 consists of 13 residues. CDR1 and CDR2 from the germline V gene are MNHNY and SVGAGI (reference sequence). Trimming stripped 7 bases from V and 5 bases from J, with 12 bases between. CDR3 loop: CASTPGLDQPQHF. In nucleotides, the CDR3 is TGTGCCAGCACTCCGGGCCTAGATCAGCCCCAGCATTTT.

This chain links TRBV10-3 with TRBJ1-1; TRBD1 agrees at 11 bases. Germline V CDR1 and CDR2: ENHRY, SYGVKD. V lost 6 bases, J lost 4 bases, and 4 bases stayed unmatched. The CDR3 consists of 14 residues. CDR3 sequence (DNA): TGTGCCATCAGGGGACAGGGGGGGAGCACTGAAGCTTTCTTT. Its translation is CAIRGQGGSTEAFF.

The chain combines TRBV5-1 with TRBJ2-1; 7 bases are shared with TRBD1. V was pared by 0 bases and J by 2 bases, with 5 bases of the junction left unmatched. Germline V gene sequence: CDR1 SGHRS, CDR2 YFSETQ. The CDR3 sequence is 16 residues long. The CDR3 coding sequence is TGCGCCAGCAGCTTGGGAGGGGGCACAGCCTACAATGAGCAGTTCTTC. Encoded protein: CASSLGGGTAYNEQFF.